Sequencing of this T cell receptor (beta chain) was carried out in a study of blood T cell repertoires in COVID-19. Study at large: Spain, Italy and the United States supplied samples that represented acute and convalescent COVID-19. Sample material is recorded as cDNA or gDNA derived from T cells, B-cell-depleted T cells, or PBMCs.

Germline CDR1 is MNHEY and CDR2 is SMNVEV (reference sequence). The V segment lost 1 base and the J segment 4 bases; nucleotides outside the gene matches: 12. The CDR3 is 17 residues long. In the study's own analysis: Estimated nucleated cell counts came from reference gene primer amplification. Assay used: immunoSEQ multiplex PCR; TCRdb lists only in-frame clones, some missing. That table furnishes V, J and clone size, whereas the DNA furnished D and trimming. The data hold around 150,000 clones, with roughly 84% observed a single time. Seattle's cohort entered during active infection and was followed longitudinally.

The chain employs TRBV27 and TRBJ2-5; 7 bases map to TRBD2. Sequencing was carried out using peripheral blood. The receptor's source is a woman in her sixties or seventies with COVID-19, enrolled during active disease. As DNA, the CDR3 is TGTGCCAGCAGTTTATGGGGTTCAGGGAGGGAGTCAGAGACCCAGTACTTC. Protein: CASSLWGSGRESETQYF.